This T cell receptor (beta chain) is drawn from a study of cytomegalovirus exposure and HLA in healthy donors (TCRdb year 2017). In terms of the full investigation: An earlier analysis of a few hundred of the donors reported about 260 Gb of sequence data and approximately 120 million unique TCR beta sequences obtained from about 170 million T cells. About 280 gigabases of sequencing data and tens of millions of unique TCR sequences were included in an early release covering about 600 HLA-typed donors. Of the roughly 400 genotyped donors, 65% to 90% were placed in the genetic ancestry cluster associated with self-reported Caucasian donors. The study was designed to test whether signatures of past pathogen exposure could be identified by cataloging public T cell receptors. The T cell repertoires of under 750 subjects were profiled by immunosequencing and related to cytomegalovirus serostatus. A separate validation cohort of 100 to 150 different subjects was used in addition to the approximately 640-subject first cohort. To predict cytomegalovirus infection status, the study combined high-throughput TCR immunosequencing, statistical association of individual TCRs with disease status, and machine learning. To study patterns of TCR occurrence, a later analysis re-analyzed previously published TCR beta repertoires from more than 550 donors and added high-resolution HLA genotyping. Rather than using new phenotypic data, the later analysis identified candidate immune exposures from TCR beta sequences and from how often those sequences occurred across donors. In an earlier analysis of 500 to 650 of the donors, high-throughput TCR beta sequencing was used to judge whether each TCR beta V gene segment behaved as functional or pseudogenic. Donor age, sex, ethnicity and CMV serostatus were compiled together with the repertoire data. Genome-wide SNP genotypes for about 65% of the roughly 670 donors were used in a later genetic analysis, which treated that subset as a discovery cohort. Every repertoire in the discovery cohort had been generated on one and the same sequencing platform. Class I and class II HLA loci were covered by the typing at four-digit resolution. Typing coverage varied by locus: roughly 629-630 donors for A, B, C, DRB1 and DQB1; around 560 for DQA1; approximately 610 for DPA1; 400 to 480 for DPB1. About five DR-DQ haplotypes were treated as single units for association and clustering because of strong linkage in the cohort. On average, about 200,000 unique TCR beta nucleotide sequences were sequenced per donor among some 430 genotyped donors of the cohort, with around 19% of those sequences being non-productive.

Reading the germline V gene gives CDR1 SGDLS and CDR2 YYNGEE. From the cysteine up to the phenylalanine, the CDR3 has a length of 16 residues. Only CDR3 DNA is held: 48 bases, read in frame from base 1. Trimming takes 0 bases off V and 7 bases off J; junction bases not matched to a gene: 8. This clone was seen only a few times. Its antigen is currently not known. No base quality information exists; no much larger clone differs at one position. The library came from the immunoSEQ multiplex PCR assay. The multiplex PCR relied on a mix of 60 forward primers for TCR Vbeta segments and 13 reverse primers for TCR Jbeta segments. Amplification of the CDR3 region of rearranged TCR beta genes was performed with a multiplex PCR assay on genomic DNA. The Illumina HiSeq System was used to sequence the amplified TCR beta libraries as 87-base-pair reads. The authors' analysis ran thus. Across the 500 to 700 repertoires, a later analysis counted 60 million to 90 million unique TCR beta chains, some 11 million of which were shared by at least two donors. Raw reads were error-corrected and collapsed into unique sequences with a nearest-neighbor algorithm that merged closely related sequences to remove PCR and sequencing errors. V, D and J gene segments were assigned by aligning CDR3 sequences to IMGT reference sequences. For a sequence to be retained, a match of at least six nucleotides was required to both a V gene segment and a J gene segment. Rearrangements were called productive when the CDR3 lacked stop codons and stayed in frame with V and J; all others were non-productive. CDR3 was defined by IMGT convention, running from the second conserved V-encoded cysteine to the conserved J-encoded phenylalanine. The earlier analysis of a few hundred of the donors excluded any sequence lacking an unambiguous match to a single V gene segment. In an earlier analysis of some 590 of the donors, V segments were called functional above 56.7% productive rearrangements and were called segregating when the between-donor standard deviation exceeded 5%. To diagnose cytomegalovirus status from the catalog of TCR beta chain sequences, a statistical classification framework was built. V and J gene assignment, in a later analysis, came from comparing TCR nucleotide sequences with IMGT/GENE-DB human TR gene sequences. In a later analysis, CDR3 sequences and most-parsimonious VDJ recombination scenarios were assigned using the TCRdist pipeline. In a later analysis, each TCR beta chain was defined by its CDR3 amino acid sequence together with its V-gene family, and reads lacking a unique V-gene family were excluded. A later analysis removed several hundred highly shared, low-generation-probability nucleotide sequences to deal with suspected cross-contamination and a sequencing artifact. In a later analysis, a clonal expansion index was calculated for each public chain from normalized within-repertoire ranks of inferred template counts. A later analysis computed generation probabilities with a VDJ recombination model fitted to out-of-frame rearrangements, and checked the results against IGoR. A later analysis scored TCR-TCR, TCR-HLA and TCR-CMV co-occurrence with hypergeometric tests, applying a repertoire-size bias correction to TCR pairs. In a later analysis, false discovery rates were estimated by permuting HLA or CMV assignments 20 times. In a later analysis, co-occurring TCRs were grouped using DBSCAN, and TCRdist sequence similarity was added for clustering within HLA-allele-positive subsets. Repertoires with fewer than 30,000 or more than 120,000 public chains, plus five repertoires with anomalous nucleotide sharing, were excluded from co-occurrence clustering. Imported from immuneACCESS, the table was reduced by TCRdb to in-frame sequences with V and J called. These copies leave out some clones; in studies compared against another copy, an unresolved V gene accounts for under half, and the cause of the remainder is not known. V and J calls and clone size come straight from that table; D and trimming were deduced from the DNA. This sample has 120,000 to 150,000 clones in its table, and roughly four fifths of those were observed once. The ten largest account for around 15% of the sample.

The paper's findings and limits, for the study overall: The earlier analysis of some 560 of the donors excluded approximately 15 rarely observed V segments, including chromosome 9 orphons, because counts were too low. Most TCR sequences were observed very rarely across donors, whereas some public TCRs were present in many individuals. The classifier was reported to diagnose cytomegalovirus status with high specificity and sensitivity in both the original and validation cohorts. Three of the identified cytomegalovirus-associated TCR beta chains were confirmed in vitro to be specific for cytomegalovirus antigens. The cohort was sequenced for TCR beta chains only, and without alpha or paired-chain data the features that could be detected were limited. When HLA alleles, especially DR and DQ, strongly co-occurred, TCR associations were difficult to assign to individual alleles. A later genetic analysis associated a missense DCLRE1C variant with V-gene and J-gene trimming of TCR beta chains, and an independent cohort replicated the association. Sequencing depth was assumed to be roughly uniform across donors in the presence/absence analyses, though that assumption may not hold. In an earlier analysis of around 600 of the donors, most TCR beta V segments were observed in productive rearrangements about 87% or about 30% of the time, broadly matching IMGT annotations. It was suggested by the authors that the approach could potentially be generalized to other disease states and immunological phenotypes. Because the 87-base-pair reads could not distinguish some IMGT-functional V segments, including TRBV6-2 and TRBV6-3, those segments were excluded. According to a later analysis, most CMV-associated TCR beta chains appeared to be HLA-restricted, and the HLA associations seemed to be driven largely by CMV exposure. In a later analysis, several top co-occurrence clusters were reported to appear linked to parvovirus B19, influenza, CMV and Epstein-Barr virus. Linkage disequilibrium might explain the correlated functional status among segregating V segments, but an unknown experimental factor could not be excluded. In a later analysis, about 17,000 TCR beta sequences were associated with specific HLA alleles at a false discovery rate of 0.05. A later analysis found that TCR association rates varied across HLA loci, with DRB1 alleles showing the most associated TCRs and HLA-C alleles the fewest. A cluster of highly shared sequence variants was judged likely to be a technical artifact of the sequencing pipeline. In a later analysis, HLA-associated TCR beta chains showed more clonal expansion and lower generation probabilities than non-associated chains that were equally common. A further reported finding was that TCR beta sequences accurately predicted the HLA-A and HLA-B alleles for most subjects in the first cohort. HLA typing was unavailable for some donors at each locus, so association tests used only the typed subset. Compared with the roughly 700-donor mean, donors in an Asian-associated ancestry cluster had fewer N-insertions in productive TCRs, according to a later genetic analysis. CMV serostatus was the only immune exposure information available for the cohort. The study listed 150 to 200 TCR beta chains as associated with cytomegalovirus.

The cohort comprised hundreds of healthy bone marrow donors. Cohort members were all nominally healthy when sampled, although unrecorded immune exposures were likely present. Of the 600 or so cohort members, approximately 300 had a positive CMV serostatus and 350 to 450 had a negative one, while no CMV serostatus was recorded for the donor. Every donor gave a peripheral blood sample, and the peripheral blood mononuclear cells from that sample were used for TCR beta sequencing. The Qiagen DNeasy Blood Extraction Kit was used to extract genomic DNA from the blood cell samples. Recombination connected TRBV9 to TRBJ2-2, with 8 central nucleotides matching TRBD2. This clonotype originated in a human donor in good health. Sequencing was carried out using PBMCs. In nucleotide form, the sequence is TGTGCCAGCAGCGTAGGAATAGCGGGATGGAACGGGGAGCTGTTTTTT. Translated, this gives CASSVGIAGWNGELFF.